This T cell receptor (beta chain) was sequenced during a study of T and B cells in COVID-19 patients. Study-wide context: COVID-19 patients gave peripheral blood either during active infection or after recovery.

Blood genomic DNA input for TRB amplification was 250-500 ng. The V and J ends lost 3 bases and 2 bases respectively, with 17 bases between them. The CDR3 spans 16 residues. TRB rearrangements were amplified by multiplex PCR with BIOMED2 TRB-A/B primers. From the multiplex PCR reads, TCRdb called clonotypes with MiXCR, one entry per CDR3 protein. The sample consists of several thousand distinct CDR3 sequences, approximately 40% of them appearing once. The chain joins TRBV12-3 or TRBV12-4 to TRBJ2-7, with a tentative D call TRBD1 (6 bases). The TCR was taken from a human donor with active COVID-19. Material: blood. CDR3 protein: CASSLIQWGQPYEQYF. DNA of the CDR3: TGTGCCAGCAGTTTGATTCAGTGGGGGCAGCCCTACGAGCAGTACTTC.